This T cell receptor beta chain was recorded in a study of a mutant IDH1 vaccine in newly diagnosed glioma. About the study: With temozolomide cycles, or 4-6 weeks after radiotherapy alone, vaccination was started. Before enrollment, patients got radiotherapy alone, temozolomide alone, or mostly the combination. It was at week 35 that visit V12 occurred, and at week 47 that visit V13 did. Study results and caveats: Patients mounted vaccine-induced immune responses in 90% to 95% of cases.

Details on this clone: Antigen specificity is unknown.

The sample's time point: week 35, safety follow-up. It was 300 ug of mutant IDH1 20-mer peptide that made up each vaccine dose, given with topical imiquimod. Sequencing was performed with immunoSEQ multiplex PCR; in TCRdb, only in-frame clones are kept and a portion is missing. The sample contains tens of thousands of clones, more than 85% of which appear only once. Material: PBMCs, obtained from a glioma patient whose treatment included an IDH1 peptide vaccine. The sequence was obtained from a man under 40 with glioma.

CDR3 bases: TGTGCCAGCAGCGTAGGAGTCAAATACAATGAGCAGTTCTTC. Its translation: CASSVGVKYNEQFF. The rearrangement uses TRBV9 and TRBJ2-1; no clear D gene. V was shortened by 0 bases and J by 4 bases, with 8 bases between the two germline ends. The germline CDR1 and CDR2 sequences are SGDLS and YYNGEE. CDR3 size: 14 residues.